Ten or more counts support the clone carrying this TCR beta chain. The antigen is unknown. This entry comes from a study of regulatory T cells in long-lasting Graves disease. Findings and limits, study-wide: Comparison showed that persistent patients shared more public clonotypes (about 2,800) than new patients (nearly 1,000). Newly diagnosed disease favored TRBV20-1 and TRBJ2-1 over persistent disease. Persistent Graves' cases showed lower TCR diversity than newly diagnosed cases.

The time point is: newly diagnosed GD, antithyroid drugs for less than 3 months. From PBMCs, RNA was extracted and then used to make the TCR library. An endocrinology department in Xi'an, China, recruited the patients. Arm-PCR with iRepertoire HTBI primers amplified the CDR3 regions for these TCR beta libraries. MiXCR, run by TCRdb on the multiplex PCR reads, gives a single entry per CDR3 protein. The sample includes approximately 300,000 distinct CDR3 sequences, approximately 20% of them seen just once. Deletions cut 6 bases from V and 0 bases from J, with 12 bases between. There are 15 residues in the CDR3. CDR1 MNHEY and CDR2 SVGEGT come from the germline V gene.

This TCR was recovered from a female donor with Graves disease. The sequencing here drew on peripheral blood mononuclear cells (PBMCs), taken at new diagnosis, from a patient treated with antithyroid drugs. V is TRBV6-2 or TRBV6-3 and J is TRBJ1-5; a weak D match, TRBD1 (6 bases). DNA for the CDR3: TGTGCCAGCAGGCTCACAGGGTATAGCAATCAGCCCCAGCATTTT. Encoded protein: CASRLTGYSNQPQHF.